Given below is one T cell receptor beta chain in context. In the authors' workflow: From reference gene primer amplification, estimates of nucleated cell counts were derived. Profiling relied on immunoSEQ multiplex PCR, and the TCRdb table lists in-frame clones only, not all of them. V, J and clone size reflect that table, while D and trimming were determined from the DNA. The sample consists of about 100,000 clones, 80% to 95% of them appearing once. The trim removed 5 bases at V and 7 bases at J, leaving 5 bases unmatched. This CDR3 has 14 residues. CDR1 and CDR2 from the germline V gene are ENHRY and SYGVKD. This sample stems from a study of blood T cell repertoires in COVID-19.

The receptor was derived from a man in his forties or fifties with active COVID-19. The chain links TRBV10-3 to TRBJ1-4; 9 bases agree with TRBD1. The sequencing sample was made of peripheral blood. CDR3 amino acids: CAISKTGGGEKLFF. In DNA form, the CDR3 reads TGTGCCATCAGTAAGACAGGGGGGGGTGAAAAACTGTTTTTT.